This T cell receptor beta chain was retrieved from a study of blood T cell repertoires in COVID-19. In the study overall: The United States, Italy and Spain supplied acute and convalescent COVID-19 samples. Sources were T cells, B-cell-depleted T cells, or PBMCs; the material itself was cDNA or gDNA.

Profiling relied on immunoSEQ multiplex PCR, and the TCRdb table lists in-frame clones only, not all of them. The sample has 450,000 to 500,000 clones, approximately 85% seen once. The CDR3 consists of 16 residues. In germline, CDR1 is SEHNR, CDR2 FQNEAQ (reference sequence). Trimming left V 8 bases short and J 0 bases short, with 16 bases between. This receptor was taken from a human donor in a cohort sampled during active COVID-19. The J gene is TRBJ2-2, the V gene TRBV7-9, with D maybe TRBD2 (6 bases). The sample taken for sequencing was peripheral blood. CDR3 sequence (DNA): TGTGCCAGCGACCCCGGAGGGCCATCGAACACCGGGGAGCTGTTTTTT. This encodes CASDPGGPSNTGELFF.